The 21 T cell receptor beta chains reported below all come from one sample, sequenced in a study of blood T cell repertoires in COVID-19. Data came from immunoSEQ multiplex PCR; TCRdb stores just in-frame clones and leaves some out. The profile shows 150,000 to 200,000 clones, 80% to 90% of them singletons. Input material: peripheral blood. These receptors all come from a middle-aged man with acute or convalescent COVID-19.

V gene TRBV24-1 combines with J gene TRBJ2-1; TRBD1 might be the D (6 bases). V was pared by 0 bases and J by 8 bases, with 37 bases between. This CDR3 contains 23 residues. Germline V gene sequence: CDR1 KGHDR, CDR2 SFDVKD. CDR3 sequence reads: CATSDLHTALRSYRVFKGDEQFF. In nucleotides, the CDR3 is TGTGCCACCAGTGATTTGCACACAGCGCTAAGATCATACAGGGTTTTCAAGGGCGATGAGCAGTTCTTC.

This clone appeared a single time. The chain uses TRBV23-1 and TRBJ1-2, with D hard to call. TRBV23-1 is identified as an open reading frame with a role that is uncertain. V was clipped by 4 bases and J by 1 base, with 13 bases between them. The CDR3 length is 15 residues. CDR3 residues: CASSPNFTLNYGYTF. The DNA for the CDR3 is TGCGCCAGCAGTCCAAACTTCACTCTTAACTATGGCTACACCTTC.

In DNA, the CDR3 is TGTGCCAGCAGCCCCGCTCAGGGGGCTGACACTGAAGCTTTCTTT. It translates to CASSPAQGADTEAFF. The J gene is TRBJ1-1, the V gene TRBV4-2, with TRBD1 identical over 8 bases. V dropped 4 bases and J dropped 3; count of bases not matched to a gene: 7. The CDR3 is made up of 15 amino acids. Germline V gives CDR1 LGHNA, CDR2 YNFKEQ.

V usage is TRBV5-4 and J usage is TRBJ1-1; no firm D call. The germline V gene has CDR1 SGHNT and CDR2 YYREEE (reference sequence). This CDR3 has 12 residues. V lost 5 bases, J lost 10 bases, and 15 bases lay in between. The CDR3 sequence is CASSITGSGAFF. In nucleotides, the CDR3 is TGTGCCAGCAGTATAACGGGGAGCGGAGCTTTCTTT. The full variable domain, its missing parts supplied by reference TRBV5-4 and TRBJ1-1, is ETGVTQSPTHLIKTRGQQVTLRCSSQSGHNTVSWYQQALGQGPQFIFQYYREEENGRGNFPPRFSGLQFPNYSSELNVNALELDDSALYLCASSITGSGAFFGQGTRLTVV.

This clone was counted only a few times. V and J are TRBV30 and TRBJ1-1; TRBD1 is a possible D gene (5 bases). The germline CDR1 and CDR2 sequences are GTSNPN and SVGIG (reference sequence). The CDR3 has 13 amino acids. The ends were cut back, 5 bases at V and 1 base at J, with 11 bases in the middle. CDR3 nucleotides: TGTGCCTGGTTCCAGGGCGGGAACACTGAAGCTTTCTTT. This sequence encodes CAWFQGGNTEAFF.

The rearrangement joins TRBV4-1 to TRBJ2-5, with 11 bases aligning to TRBD1. This CDR3 is built from 16 residues. V lost 4 bases, J lost 1 base, and 5 bases stayed unmatched. Germline CDR1 and CDR2: MGHRA and YSYEKL. In DNA form, the CDR3 reads TGCGCCAGCAGCCCTTCCGGGACAGGGGGCCAAGAGACCCAGTACTTC. It yields the protein CASSPSGTGGQETQYF.

This clone has just one count. V and J are TRBV6-4 and TRBJ2-3; D not certain. V was cut by 8 bases and J by 4 bases, with 13 bases left in between. The CDR3 runs 13 residues. Germline V gene sequence: CDR1 MRHNA, CDR2 SNTAGT. The CDR3 DNA reads as TGTGCCAGCCGCAAAGCAGGCGCAGATACGCAGTATTTT. Protein product: CASRKAGADTQYF.

DNA for the CDR3: TGTGCCAGCAGCTTGGTAGGGGACGAGCAGTACTTC. This sequence encodes CASSLVGDEQYF. The chain employs TRBV5-8 and TRBJ2-7; perhaps TRBD1 as D (5 bases). Germline V lookup: CDR1 SGHTS, CDR2 YDEGEE. This CDR3 is built from 12 residues. V dropped 0 bases and J dropped 5 bases, with 6 bases sitting between them.

The chain has TRBV7-9 and TRBJ2-7; no firm D call. The CDR3 has 15 amino acids. Germline loops: CDR1 SEHNR, CDR2 FQNEAQ (reference sequence). Between the trimmed V and J ends, which lost 4 bases and 2 bases, there was a span of 15 bases. The CDR3 DNA reads as TGTGCCAGCAGCTCGAATGCGCGGATAACCTACGAGCAGTACTTC. Translation gives CASSSNARITYEQYF. Using reference TRBV7-9 and TRBJ2-7 for the parts outside the CDR3, the full variable domain is DTGVSQNPRHKITKRGQNVTFRCDPISEHNRLYWYRQTLGQGPEFLTYFQNEAQLEKSRLLSDRFSAERPKGSFSTLEIQRTEQGDSAMYLCASSSNARITYEQYFGPGTRLTVT.

This clone has a handful of counts. The V gene is TRBV7-9, the J gene TRBJ1-6, with unresolved D. Per germline, CDR1 SEHNR and CDR2 FQNEAQ (reference sequence). V dropped 1 base and J dropped 2 bases, with 9 bases sitting between them. The CDR3 loop spans 16 amino acids. The CDR3 region has the DNA TGTGCCAGCAGCTTAGTTGGCGGAGCCTATAATTCACCCCTCCACTTT. This translates into CASSLVGGAYNSPLHF. Full variable domain (missing parts from reference TRBV7-9 and TRBJ1-6): DTGVSQNPRHKITKRGQNVTFRCDPISEHNRLYWYRQTLGQGPEFLTYFQNEAQLEKSRLLSDRFSAERPKGSFSTLEIQRTEQGDSAMYLCASSLVGGAYNSPLHFGNGTRLTVT.

As concerns this clone: At one end, the junction sequence differs from germline, possibly due to a read error. The chain employs TRBV28 and TRBJ1-5, with D tentatively TRBD1 (6 bases). Germline V gene sequence: CDR1 MDHEN, CDR2 SYDVKM. The CDR3 is made up of 16 amino acids. The CDR3 is CASILTAGTQNQPQDF. As DNA, the CDR3 is TGTGCCAGCATTCTAACGGCCGGGACACAAAATCAGCCCCAGGATTTT.

This clone was seen once. CDR3 in DNA: TGTGCCAGCGGGGATACAGGGGAGGACATTCAGTACTTC. Residues: CASGDTGEDIQYF. This chain uses TRBV2 with TRBJ2-4; tentatively, D is TRBD1 (7 bases). Germline CDR1 reads SNHLY; CDR2 reads FYNNEI. V shed 8 bases and J shed 8 bases, with 16 bases lying between them. The CDR3 sequence is 13 residues long. The complete variable domain, with remaining parts taken from reference TRBV2 and TRBJ2-4, reads EPEVTQTPSHQVTQMGQEVILRCVPISNHLYFYWYRQILGQKVEFLVSFYNNEISEKSEIFDDQFSVERPDGSNFTLKIRSTKLEDSAMYFCASGDTGEDIQYFGAGTRLSVL.

The chain carries TRBV10-3 and TRBJ1-1; weak D call: TRBD1 (5 bases). The germline gives CDR1 ENHRY, CDR2 SYGVKD. The CDR3 extends over 14 amino acids. V lost 6 bases and J 5 bases, leaving 16 bases between the germline ends. The CDR3 is CAIRGDLGGTEAFF. DNA of the CDR3: TGTGCCATCAGGGGGGACCTGGGAGGGACTGAAGCTTTCTTT.

V usage is TRBV28 and J usage is TRBJ2-2; D might be TRBD1 (6 bases). The CDR3 loop spans 14 amino acids. The germline V gene encodes CDR1 MDHEN and CDR2 SYDVKM. Deletions cut 5 bases from V and 6 bases from J, with 13 bases between. This CDR3 is CASSAYRVAGELFF. The CDR3 nucleotides read TGTGCCAGCAGTGCTTACAGGGTTGCCGGGGAGCTGTTTTTT.

The genes are TRBV5-6 and TRBJ1-1; a weak D match, TRBD1 (5 bases). Trimming left V 4 bases short and J 0 bases short, with 19 bases between. This CDR3 has 17 amino acids. Germline assignment: CDR1 SGHDT and CDR2 YYEEEE. CDR3 bases: TGTGCCAGCAGCCCCTTGGTTGGGGGGGAAATGAACACTGAAGCTTTCTTT. This codes for CASSPLVGGEMNTEAFF.

This rearrangement joins TRBV5-1 to TRBJ2-7; 9 bases fit TRBD1. The V segment lost 5 bases and the J segment 3 bases; nucleotides outside the gene matches: 6. In germline, CDR1 is SGHRS, CDR2 YFSETQ. This CDR3 spans 14 amino acids. The CDR3 loop is CASRAGTGSYEQYF. In DNA form, the CDR3 reads TGCGCCAGCAGGGCCGGGACAGGGAGCTACGAGCAGTACTTC.

The chain carries TRBV9 and TRBJ1-6; D possibly corresponds to TRBD1 (6 bases). The CDR3 sequence is 15 residues long. From germline, CDR1 is SGDLS and CDR2 YYNGEE. V was cut by 0 bases and J by 7 bases, with 11 bases left in between. The CDR3 bases are TGTGCCAGCAGCGTAGCGGACAGAGGCAATTCACCCCTCCACTTT. It yields the protein CASSVADRGNSPLHF. Based on the CDR3 plus reference TRBV9 and TRBJ1-6, the full variable domain is DSGVTQTPKHLITATGQRVTLRCSPRSGDLSVYWYQQSLDQGLQFLIQYYNGEERAKGNILERFSAQQFPDLHSELNLSSLELGDSALYFCASSVADRGNSPLHFGNGTRLTVT.

This chain links TRBV5-1 with TRBJ1-5; 9 bases match TRBD1. CDR3 length equals 16 residues. Germline V gene sequence: CDR1 SGHRS, CDR2 YFSETQ. V lost 0 bases to trimming and J lost 6 bases; unmatched junction nucleotides: 7. The CDR3, as DNA: TGCGCCAGCAGCTTGGCCCCGGGACAGGGAGTTCAGCCCCAGCATTTT. Residues: CASSLAPGQGVQPQHF.

J is TRBJ2-7 and V is TRBV2; 7 bases match TRBD1. V dropped 8 bases and J dropped 6; count of bases not matched to a gene: 10. The germline CDR1 and CDR2 sequences are SNHLY and FYNNEI. The CDR3 runs 13 residues. CDR3 sequence reads: CASPTGLGAEQYF. The CDR3 nucleotides read TGTGCCAGCCCGACAGGGCTCGGGGCCGAGCAGTACTTC.

The chain uses TRBV9 and TRBJ2-7; D uncertain. V was shortened by 0 bases and J by 6 bases, with 10 bases between the two germline ends. Germline V gene lookup returns CDR1 SGDLS and CDR2 YYNGEE. This CDR3 is 13 amino acids long. For the CDR3, the DNA is TGTGCCAGCAGCGTAGGTCCTATCGGCGAGCAGTACTTC. It encodes CASSVGPIGEQYF. Combining the CDR3 with reference TRBV9 and TRBJ2-7 gives the whole variable domain DSGVTQTPKHLITATGQRVTLRCSPRSGDLSVYWYQQSLDQGLQFLIQYYNGEERAKGNILERFSAQQFPDLHSELNLSSLELGDSALYFCASSVGPIGEQYFGPGTRLTVT.

V usage is TRBV27 and J usage is TRBJ2-7, with TRBD1 identical over 7 bases. Germline-derived CDR1 and CDR2 are MNHEY and SMNVEV (reference sequence). Trimming at V came to 4 bases and at J to 2 bases, leaving 8 bases not matched to a gene. The CDR3 runs to 15 residues. The CDR3 coding sequence is TGTGCCAGCAGTTCACAGGGACAGTCGGCCTACGAGCAGTACTTC. This encodes CASSSQGQSAYEQYF.